Sequencing of this T cell receptor (beta chain) was carried out in a study of graft-versus-host responses after intestinal transplantation. Study-level background: Isolated intestinal, liver-intestinal, or multivisceral transplants had been given to the recipients.

This CDR3 region has 17 residues. Germline lookup yields CDR1 SGHRS and CDR2 YFSETQ. Trimming took off 0 bases at V and 0 bases at J, with 14 bases between the two ends. About this clone itself: Antigen: not known.

Assay used: immunoSEQ multiplex PCR; TCRdb lists only in-frame clones, some missing. This sample yields roughly 120,000 clones, of which roughly 91% are seen a single time; over 0.1% belongs to the top ten. Sample: unstimulated CD4+ T cells sorted from spleen or lymph node cells, taken before intestinal transplant. This clonotype was sampled from a human donor who received an intestinal transplant. This chain links TRBV5-1 with TRBJ2-3; D may be TRBD2 (6 bases). CDR3 protein: CASSLGNSGVSTDTQYF. Written as DNA, the CDR3 is TGCGCCAGCAGCTTGGGAAATAGCGGAGTTAGCACAGATACGCAGTATTTT.